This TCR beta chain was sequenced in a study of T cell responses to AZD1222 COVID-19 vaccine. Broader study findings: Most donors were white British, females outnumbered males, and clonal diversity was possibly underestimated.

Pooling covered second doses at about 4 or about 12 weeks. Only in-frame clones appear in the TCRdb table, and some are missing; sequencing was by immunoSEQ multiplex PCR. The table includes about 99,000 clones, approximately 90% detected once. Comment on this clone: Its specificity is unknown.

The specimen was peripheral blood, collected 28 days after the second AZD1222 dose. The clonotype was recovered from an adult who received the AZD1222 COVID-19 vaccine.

CDR3 residues: CSAQDRDSYNEQFF. The CDR3 DNA reads as TGCAGCGCCCAGGACAGGGACTCCTACAATGAGCAGTTCTTC. The V and J genes are TRBV29-1 and TRBJ2-1, with 8 bases fitting TRBD1. The CDR3 is 14 amino acids. The V and J ends lost 7 bases and 0 bases, in that order; junction bases with no gene match: 5. Germline V gives CDR1 SQVTM, CDR2 ANQGSEA.